These 31 T cell receptor beta chains originate from one sample sequenced in a study of technical replicates of blood from four donors. TCRdb keeps only in-frame clones here, not all; method: immunoSEQ multiplex PCR. The sample includes tens of thousands of clones, approximately 89% seen only once; the top ten take 0.35% to 0.45%. The specimen was T cells isolated from PBMCs. These receptors all stem from a human donor in good health.

CDR3 nucleotides: TGTGCCAGCCAGATAGGGCGGGAGTACGTCGGGGAGCTGTTTTTT. It specifies CASQIGREYVGELFF. V and J are TRBV9 and TRBJ2-2; 7 bases are a match to TRBD2. V lost 7 bases and J lost 7; bases outside the gene matches: 13. The length of the CDR3 is 15 residues. Germline V lookup: CDR1 SGDLS, CDR2 YYNGEE. Supplemented by reference TRBV9 and TRBJ2-2, the full variable domain reads DSGVTQTPKHLITATGQRVTLRCSPRSGDLSVYWYQQSLDQGLQFLIQYYNGEERAKGNILERFSAQQFPDLHSELNLSSLELGDSALYFCASQIGREYVGELFFGEGSRLTVL.

The J gene is TRBJ2-7, the V gene TRBV30; D unresolved. In germline, CDR1 is GTSNPN, CDR2 SVGIG (reference sequence). V lost 3 bases to trimming and J lost 3 bases, with 9 bases between them. CDR3 length: 12 residues. CDR3: CAWSASFYEQYF. CDR3 nucleotides: TGTGCCTGGAGCGCGAGTTTCTACGAGCAGTACTTC.

The CDR3 DNA sequence: TGCGCCAGCAGCCAAGATCCAGGGGCCTTGAACACCGGGGAGCTGTTTTTT. It yields the protein CASSQDPGALNTGELFF. The chain recombines TRBV4-3 with TRBJ2-2; tentatively, D is TRBD1 (6 bases). The CDR3 sequence is 17 residues long. V was trimmed by 0 bases and J by 1 base, leaving 12 bases between them. The germline V gene encodes CDR1 LGHNA and CDR2 YSLEER.

The V gene is TRBV28, the J gene TRBJ2-3, with D perhaps TRBD2 (5 bases). Trimming cost V 7 bases and J 5 bases, with 10 bases left between them. The CDR3 extends over 12 amino acids. From germline, CDR1 is MDHEN and CDR2 SYDVKM. CDR3: CASNGDRDTQYF. DNA of the CDR3: TGTGCCAGCAACGGGGATAGAGATACGCAGTATTTT.

The chain carries TRBV5-1 and TRBJ2-5; maybe TRBD1 (6 bases). The CDR3 extends over 12 amino acids. Per germline, CDR1 SGHRS and CDR2 YFSETQ. Between the trimmed V and J ends, which lost 6 bases and 5 bases, there was a span of 11 bases. The CDR3 DNA follows: TGCGCCAGCACCGGGACATCCGAGACCCAGTACTTC. Translating gives CASTGTSETQYF.

The rearrangement uses TRBV29-1 and TRBJ2-7; 11 bases are a match to TRBD1. V gave up 7 bases and J gave up 2 bases; unmatched junction bases: 13. CDR3 length: 16 residues. CDR1 is SQVTM, CDR2 ANQGSEA, per germline. This CDR3 reads CSAIPGQGDGTYEQYF. For the CDR3, the DNA is TGCAGCGCAATCCCGGGACAGGGGGACGGGACCTACGAGCAGTACTTC.

The chain employs TRBV11-3 and TRBJ2-1; the match to TRBD2 covers 7 bases. The CDR3 has 14 residues. V shed 3 bases, J shed 6 bases, and the junction held 5 bases outside the gene matches. Germline V gene sequence: CDR1 SGHNT, CDR2 YENEEA. CDR3 in DNA: TGTGCCAGCAGCTTTGGTGGCGGGAGCAATGAGCAGTTCTTC. This sequence encodes CASSFGGGSNEQFF.

This rearrangement joins TRBV29-1 to TRBJ1-2; tentative D call: TRBD1 (6 bases). Between the trimmed V and J ends, which lost 4 bases and 1 base, there was a span of 10 bases. Germline V lookup: CDR1 SQVTM, CDR2 ANQGSEA. The CDR3 is 13 amino acids. In DNA, the CDR3 is TGCAGCGTTGTAGGGGGAGTTAACTATGGCTACACCTTC. Translated, it gives CSVVGGVNYGYTF.

This clone has just one count. V gene TRBV20-1 combines with J gene TRBJ1-1; a possible D gene is TRBD1 (5 bases). This CDR3 contains 11 residues. CDR1 is DFQATT and CDR2 is SNEGSKA in the germline V gene (reference sequence). The V and J ends lost 6 bases and 10 bases respectively, with 15 bases between them. CDR3 bases: TGCAGTGCGCGACAGACCCAGGGAGCTTTCTTT. Its translation: CSARQTQGAFF.

The V call is TRBV6-5, the J call TRBJ1-2; TRBD1 is a possible D gene (6 bases). Germline V CDR1 and CDR2: MNHEY, SVGAGI. The CDR3 runs to 12 residues. The V end was cut by 6 bases, the J end by 8 bases, with 13 bases between. The CDR3: CASSSGALGYTF. The CDR3 DNA reads TGTGCCAGCAGCTCAGGGGCCCTGGGCTACACCTTC.

The chain carries TRBV13 and TRBJ1-1; D call uncertain. The V gene's germline CDR1 is PRHDT and CDR2 FYEKMQ (reference sequence). Trimming stripped 5 bases from V and 4 bases from J, with 17 bases between. The CDR3 covers 15 residues. CDR3 bases: TGTGCCAGCAGCGTTCATCTGGCGGCCCGCACTGAAGCTTTCTTT. Translation gives CASSVHLAARTEAFF. Together with reference TRBV13 and TRBJ1-1, the CDR3 gives the full variable domain: AAGVIQSPRHLIKEKRETATLKCYPIPRHDTVYWYQQGPGQDPQFLISFYEKMQSDKGSIPDRFSAQQFSDYHSELNMSSLELGDSALYFCASSVHLAARTEAFFGQGTRLTVV.

The table lists this clone with a count of one. This chain links TRBV18 with TRBJ2-2; 10 nucleotides align to TRBD1. The V segment lost 2 bases and the J segment 5 bases; nucleotides outside the gene matches: 5. Germline V lookup: CDR1 KGHSH, CDR2 LQKENI. The CDR3 runs to 16 residues. CDR3 in amino acids: CASSPGTGERTGELFF. CDR3 coding DNA: TGTGCCAGCTCACCAGGGACAGGGGAGAGGACCGGGGAGCTGTTTTTT.

The genes are TRBV7-6 and TRBJ2-3; no reliable D call. The CDR3 is 14 amino acids. The V gene lost 5 bases and the J gene lost 0 bases, with 9 bases spanning the gap. Germline V gene lookup returns CDR1 SGHVS and CDR2 FNYEAQ. The CDR3 coding sequence is TGTGCCAGCAGCGTTCGGGTTAGCACAGATACGCAGTATTTT. This sequence encodes CASSVRVSTDTQYF.

This rearrangement joins TRBV27 to TRBJ2-7, with D perhaps matching TRBD1 (5 bases). V was clipped by 1 base and J by 2 bases, with 6 bases between them. The germline gives CDR1 MNHEY, CDR2 SMNVEV (reference sequence). This CDR3 spans 13 amino acids. The DNA of the CDR3 is TGTGCCAGCAGTTTATTAGGGGCCTACGAGCAGTACTTC. Its protein is CASSLLGAYEQYF.

This chain links TRBV13 with TRBJ2-7; possible D gene TRBD2, 6 bases. Germline values: CDR1 PRHDT, CDR2 FYEKMQ (reference sequence). CDR3 length: 15 residues. V lost 3 bases, J lost 0 bases, and 12 bases lay in between. CDR3 protein: CASSFLGGNSYEQYF. As DNA, the CDR3 is TGTGCCAGCAGCTTCCTCGGGGGTAACTCCTACGAGCAGTACTTC.

The rearrangement links TRBV5-4 to TRBJ1-3; D is perhaps TRBD1 (6 bases). Germline values: CDR1 SGHNT, CDR2 YYREEE (reference sequence). The ends were cut back, 5 bases at V and 4 bases at J, with 16 bases in the middle. This CDR3 spans 15 amino acids. In DNA form, the CDR3 reads TGTGCCAGCAGTATTTCGCAGGGGCTCGGAAACACCATATATTTT. It translates to CASSISQGLGNTIYF.

The chain couples TRBV5-8 to TRBJ1-1; the D is unclear. CDR3 size: 11 residues. The germline V and J ends were trimmed by 5 bases and 3 bases, with 5 bases remaining between them. CDR1 is SGHTS, CDR2 YDEGEE, per germline. CDR3 amino acids: CASSFYTEAFF. DNA for the CDR3: TGTGCCAGCAGTTTCTACACTGAAGCTTTCTTT.

V gene TRBV7-9 combines with J gene TRBJ1-4, with 8 bases lining up with TRBD1. CDR1 is SEHNR, CDR2 FQNEAQ, per germline (reference sequence). The ends lost 2 bases at V and 8 bases at J; junction bases unmatched: 4. CDR3 length: 14 amino acids. CDR3 sequence: CASSLMTGEEKLFF. In DNA, the CDR3 is TGTGCCAGCAGCTTAATGACAGGGGAGGAAAAACTGTTTTTT.

The chain employs TRBV28 and TRBJ1-3; D is unresolved. From germline, CDR1 is MDHEN and CDR2 SYDVKM. Trimming took off 4 bases at V and 2 bases at J, with 12 bases between the two ends. The CDR3 runs 15 residues. CDR3 nucleotide sequence: TGTGCCAGCAGTTCCCCCCATGCGACTGGAAACACCATATATTTT. It translates to CASSSPHATGNTIYF.

This sequence joins TRBV11-2 and TRBJ2-7, with D possibly TRBD2 on 5 matching bases. Looked up from germline, CDR1 is SGHAT and CDR2 is FQNNGV. Trimming removed 3 bases from V and 3 bases from J, with 15 bases in between. The CDR3 runs to 15 residues. The CDR3 DNA reads TGTGCCAGCAGCTTTCTCGGGGAAGCCATCTACGAGCAGTACTTC. Protein product: CASSFLGEAIYEQYF.

Written as DNA, the CDR3 is TGTGCCAGCAGCCACGAGCAGCGGGAGTTAACAGATACGCAGTATTTT. This gives the protein CASSHEQRELTDTQYF. The chain recombines TRBV4-2 with TRBJ2-3, with 8 nucleotides matching TRBD2. This CDR3 contains 16 residues. The ends lost 3 bases at V and 3 bases at J; junction bases unmatched: 8. CDR1 is LGHNA and CDR2 is YNFKEQ in the germline V gene.

The table lists this clone with a count of one. The V gene is TRBV10-3, the J gene TRBJ2-7; 8 positions agree with TRBD1. Germline V CDR1 and CDR2: ENHRY, SYGVKD. V was pared by 3 bases and J by 2 bases, with 9 bases of the junction left unmatched. CDR3 size: 16 residues. The CDR3 protein is CAISDGGDRSPYEQYF. DNA for the CDR3: TGTGCCATCAGTGATGGCGGGGACAGGTCCCCCTACGAGCAGTACTTC.

The chain's CDR3 is CASSLRTYNEQFF. CDR3 bases: TGTGCCAGCAGCCTCAGAACCTACAATGAGCAGTTCTTC. V and J are TRBV11-2 and TRBJ2-1; D is unclear. Per the germline V gene, CDR1 is SGHAT and CDR2 is FQNNGV. CDR3 length: 13 residues. Trimming stripped 5 bases from V and 2 bases from J, with 7 bases between.

The chain has TRBV6-5 and TRBJ2-1; no clear D. The germline V gene has CDR1 MNHEY and CDR2 SVGAGI. The CDR3 runs 12 residues. The V end was cut by 0 bases, the J end by 9 bases, with 6 bases between. The CDR3 sequence: CASSYSGGEQFF. The CDR3 DNA follows: TGTGCCAGCAGTTACTCAGGCGGTGAGCAGTTCTTC.

The CDR3 region has the DNA TGCGCCAGCAGCCACAGCGGGAGGAGGACAGATACGCAGTATTTT. Amino acid sequence: CASSHSGRRTDTQYF. The rearrangement joins TRBV5-1 to TRBJ2-3, with 9 bases that match TRBD2. With V trimmed by 4 bases and J by 3 bases, 6 bases remained unmatched. This CDR3 is 15 amino acids long. The germline V gene encodes CDR1 SGHRS and CDR2 YFSETQ.

This clone was picked up a small number of times. This chain connects TRBV20-1 to TRBJ1-1; D remains ambiguous. Trimming removed 3 bases at V and 8 bases at J, with 10 bases between. The germline V gene encodes CDR1 DFQATT and CDR2 SNEGSKA (reference sequence). CDR3 length: 11 residues. The CDR3 bases are TGCAGTGCTAGCGTCTCCAGAGAAGCTTTCTTT. Residues: CSASVSREAFF.

This clone was seen more than once but under ten times. The rearrangement links TRBV11-2 to TRBJ1-1, with unresolved D. CDR3 length equals 11 residues. Deletions cut 3 bases from V and 7 bases from J, with 6 bases between. Germline V lookup: CDR1 SGHAT, CDR2 FQNNGV. The DNA for the CDR3 is TGTGCCAGCAGCTTCTACGGTGAAGCTTTCTTT. It encodes CASSFYGEAFF.

V and J are TRBV5-1 and TRBJ2-7; 7 nucleotides agree with TRBD1. The CDR3 contains 14 residues. From germline, CDR1 is SGHRS and CDR2 YFSETQ. V dropped 2 bases and J dropped 6; count of bases not matched to a gene: 8. The CDR3 spells CASSLINPGGEQYF. CDR3 nucleotide sequence: TGCGCCAGCAGCTTAATAAACCCAGGGGGCGAGCAGTACTTC. Full variable domain (missing parts from reference TRBV5-1 and TRBJ2-7): KAGVTQTPRYLIKTRGQQVTLSCSPISGHRSVSWYQQTPGQGLQFLFEYFSETQRNKGNFPGRFSGRQFSNSRSEMNVSTLELGDSALYLCASSLINPGGEQYFGPGTRLTVT.

This chain links TRBV19 with TRBJ1-5; 10 positions agree with TRBD1. Germline values: CDR1 LNHDA, CDR2 SQIVND (reference sequence). J lost 6 bases, V lost 6 bases, and 2 bases had no gene match. CDR3 length equals 13 residues. The CDR3 coding sequence is TGTGCCAGTAGCGGGGACAGGGGTCAGCCCCAGCATTTT. Translation: CASSGDRGQPQHF.

The rearrangement uses TRBV28 and TRBJ1-3; 8 bases map to TRBD1. The CDR3 loop spans 16 amino acids. Per the germline V gene, CDR1 is MDHEN and CDR2 is SYDVKM. V was clipped by 6 bases and J by 0 bases; unmatched bases: 7. The CDR3 bases are TGTGCCAGCAGGGGGACAGGTGACTACTCTGGAAACACCATATATTTT. Translation gives CASRGTGDYSGNTIYF.

The CDR3 region is CASSADAYSNQPQHF. As DNA, the CDR3 is TGTGCCAGCAGCGCCGATGCCTATAGCAATCAGCCCCAGCATTTT. The chain carries TRBV7-6 and TRBJ1-5; D uncertain. Trimming cost V 5 bases and J 0 bases, with 11 bases left between them. The CDR3 length is 15 residues. Germline V CDR1 and CDR2: SGHVS, FNYEAQ.